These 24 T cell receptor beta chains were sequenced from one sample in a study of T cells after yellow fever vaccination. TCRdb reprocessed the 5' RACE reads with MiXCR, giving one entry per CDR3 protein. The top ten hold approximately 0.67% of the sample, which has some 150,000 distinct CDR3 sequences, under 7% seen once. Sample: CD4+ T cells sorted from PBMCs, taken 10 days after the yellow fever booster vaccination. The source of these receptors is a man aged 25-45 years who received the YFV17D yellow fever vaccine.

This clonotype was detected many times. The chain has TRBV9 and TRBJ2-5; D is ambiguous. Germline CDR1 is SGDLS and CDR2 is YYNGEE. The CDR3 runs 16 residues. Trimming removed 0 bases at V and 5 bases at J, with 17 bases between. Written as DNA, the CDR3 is TGTGCCAGCAGCGTAGCTACGAGACGGGCCGGGGAGACCCAGTACTTC. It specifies CASSVATRRAGETQYF.

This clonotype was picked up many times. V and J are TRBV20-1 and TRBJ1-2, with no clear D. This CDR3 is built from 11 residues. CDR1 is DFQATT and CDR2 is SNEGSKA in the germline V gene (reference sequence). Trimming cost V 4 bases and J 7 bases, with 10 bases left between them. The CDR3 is CSANELAGYTF. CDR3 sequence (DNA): TGCAGTGCTAATGAACTTGCTGGCTACACCTTC.

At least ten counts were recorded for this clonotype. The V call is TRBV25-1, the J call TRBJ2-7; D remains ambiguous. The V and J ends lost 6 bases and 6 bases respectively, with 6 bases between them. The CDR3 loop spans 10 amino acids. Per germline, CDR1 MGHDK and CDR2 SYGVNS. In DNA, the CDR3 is TGTGCCAGCAGCGAACTCGAGCAGTACTTC. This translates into CASSELEQYF.

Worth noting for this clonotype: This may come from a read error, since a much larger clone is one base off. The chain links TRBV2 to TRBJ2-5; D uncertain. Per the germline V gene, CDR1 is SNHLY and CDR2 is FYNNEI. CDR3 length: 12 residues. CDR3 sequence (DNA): TGTGCCGGCAGTGAGTCCGAAGAGACCCAGTACTTC. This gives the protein CAGSESEETQYF.

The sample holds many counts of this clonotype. CDR3 region: CASSEEGSTDTQYF. In DNA form, the CDR3 reads TGTGCCAGCAGTGAAGAAGGAAGCACAGATACGCAGTATTTT. The chain carries TRBV25-1 and TRBJ2-3; D is undetermined. V lost 2 bases and J 0 bases, leaving 6 bases between the germline ends. The CDR3 has 14 amino acids. Germline loops: CDR1 MGHDK, CDR2 SYGVNS.

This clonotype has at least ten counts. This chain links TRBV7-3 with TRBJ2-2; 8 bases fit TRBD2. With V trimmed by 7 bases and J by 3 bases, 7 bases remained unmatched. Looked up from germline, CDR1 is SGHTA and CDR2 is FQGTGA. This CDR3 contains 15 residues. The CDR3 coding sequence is TGTGCCAGCACTACCGGGCGGGGGGACACCGGGGAGCTGTTTTTT. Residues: CASTTGRGDTGELFF.

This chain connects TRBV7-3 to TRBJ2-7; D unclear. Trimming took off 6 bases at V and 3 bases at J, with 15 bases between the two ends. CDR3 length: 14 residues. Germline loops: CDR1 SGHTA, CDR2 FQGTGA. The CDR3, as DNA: TGTGCCAGCAGTAAAGGTGGGGATCTCTACGAGCAGTACTTC. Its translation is CASSKGGDLYEQYF.

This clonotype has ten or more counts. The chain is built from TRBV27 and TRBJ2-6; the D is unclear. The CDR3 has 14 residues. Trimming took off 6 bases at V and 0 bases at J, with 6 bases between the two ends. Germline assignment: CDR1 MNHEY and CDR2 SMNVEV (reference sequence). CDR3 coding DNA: TGTGCCAGCAGCCGGGTCTCTGGGGCCAACGTCCTGACTTTC. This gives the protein CASSRVSGANVLTF. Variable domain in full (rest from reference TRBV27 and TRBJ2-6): EAQVTQNPRYLITVTGKKLTVTCSQNMNHEYMSWYRQDPGLGLRQIYYSMNVEVTDKGDVPEGYKVSRKEKRNFPLILESPSPNQTSLYFCASSRVSGANVLTFGAGSRLTVL.

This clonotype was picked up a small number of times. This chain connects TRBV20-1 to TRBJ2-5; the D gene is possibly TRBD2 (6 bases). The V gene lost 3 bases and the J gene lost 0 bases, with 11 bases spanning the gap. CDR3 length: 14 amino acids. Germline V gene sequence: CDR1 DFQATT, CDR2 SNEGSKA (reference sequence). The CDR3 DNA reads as TGCAGTGCTAGGGCCGGGAGCCACCAAGAGACCCAGTACTTC. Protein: CSARAGSHQETQYF.

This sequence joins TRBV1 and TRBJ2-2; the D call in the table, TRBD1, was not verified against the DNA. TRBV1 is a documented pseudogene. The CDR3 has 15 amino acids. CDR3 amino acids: CTSRAGTRHTGELFF. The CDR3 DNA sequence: TGCACCAGCAGAGCCGGGACCAGGCACACCGGGGAGCTGTTTTTT.

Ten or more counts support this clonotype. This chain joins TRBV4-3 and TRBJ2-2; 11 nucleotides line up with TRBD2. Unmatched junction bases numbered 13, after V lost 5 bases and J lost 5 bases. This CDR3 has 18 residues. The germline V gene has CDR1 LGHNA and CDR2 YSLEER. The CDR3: CASSARDQGLAETGELFF. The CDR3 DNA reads TGCGCCAGCAGCGCTAGGGACCAGGGACTAGCGGAAACCGGGGAGCTGTTTTTT.

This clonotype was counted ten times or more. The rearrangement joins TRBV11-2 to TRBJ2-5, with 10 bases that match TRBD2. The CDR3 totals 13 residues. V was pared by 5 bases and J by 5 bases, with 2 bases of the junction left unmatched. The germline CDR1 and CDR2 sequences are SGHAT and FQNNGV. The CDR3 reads CASSPSGSETQYF. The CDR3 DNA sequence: TGTGCCAGCAGCCCTAGCGGGAGCGAGACCCAGTACTTC.

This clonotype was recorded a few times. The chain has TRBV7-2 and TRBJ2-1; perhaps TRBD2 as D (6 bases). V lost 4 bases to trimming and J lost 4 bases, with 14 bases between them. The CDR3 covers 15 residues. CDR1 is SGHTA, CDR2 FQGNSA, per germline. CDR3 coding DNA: TGTGCCAGCAGCTCCGAGTCGCGGGATTACAATGAGCAGTTCTTC. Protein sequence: CASSSESRDYNEQFF. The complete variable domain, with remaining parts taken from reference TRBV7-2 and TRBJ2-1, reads GAGVSQSPSNKVTEKGKDVELRCDPISGHTALYWYRQSLGQGLEFLIYFQGNSAPDKSGLPSDRFSAERTGGSVSTLTIQRTQQEDSAVYLCASSSESRDYNEQFFGPGTRLTVL.

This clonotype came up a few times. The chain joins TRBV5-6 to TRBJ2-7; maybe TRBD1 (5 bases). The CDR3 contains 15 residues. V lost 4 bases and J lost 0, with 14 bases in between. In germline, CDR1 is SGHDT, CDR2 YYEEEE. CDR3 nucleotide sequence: TGTGCCAGCAGCCTCAACCTAGGGGTCTCCTACGAGCAGTACTTC. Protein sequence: CASSLNLGVSYEQYF.

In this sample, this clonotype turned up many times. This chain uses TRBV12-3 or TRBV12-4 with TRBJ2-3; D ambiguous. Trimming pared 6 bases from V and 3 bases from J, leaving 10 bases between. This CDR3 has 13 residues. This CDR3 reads CASRADITDTQYF. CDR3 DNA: TGTGCCAGCAGGGCCGACATTACAGATACGCAGTATTTT.

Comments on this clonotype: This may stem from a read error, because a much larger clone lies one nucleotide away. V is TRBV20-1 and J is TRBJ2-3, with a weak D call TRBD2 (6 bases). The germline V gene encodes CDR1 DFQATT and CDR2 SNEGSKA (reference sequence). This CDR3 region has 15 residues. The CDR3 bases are TGCTGTGCCGAAAAGAAGCGGGTGTCCACAGATACGCAGTATTTT. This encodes CCAEKKRVSTDTQYF.

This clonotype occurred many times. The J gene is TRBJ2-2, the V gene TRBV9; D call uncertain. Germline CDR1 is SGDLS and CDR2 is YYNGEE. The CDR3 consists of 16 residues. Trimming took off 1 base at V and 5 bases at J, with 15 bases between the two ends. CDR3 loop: CASSVSATSSTGELFF. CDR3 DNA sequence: TGTGCCAGCAGCGTAAGCGCCACAAGTAGTACCGGGGAGCTGTTTTTT.

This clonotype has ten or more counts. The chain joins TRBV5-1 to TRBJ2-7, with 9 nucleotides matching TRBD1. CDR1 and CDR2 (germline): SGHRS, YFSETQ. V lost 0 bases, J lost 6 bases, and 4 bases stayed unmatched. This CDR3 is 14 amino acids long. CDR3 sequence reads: CASSLEDRGREQYF. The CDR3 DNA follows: TGCGCCAGCAGCTTGGAGGACAGGGGACGCGAGCAGTACTTC.

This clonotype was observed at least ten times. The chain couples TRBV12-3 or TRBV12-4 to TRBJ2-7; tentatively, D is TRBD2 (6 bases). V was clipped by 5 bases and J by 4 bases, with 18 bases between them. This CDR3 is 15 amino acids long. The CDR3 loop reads CASSAMGSGPYEQYF. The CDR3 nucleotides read TGTGCCAGCAGTGCGATGGGTAGCGGCCCTTACGAGCAGTACTTC.

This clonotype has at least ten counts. The CDR3 DNA sequence: TGCAGTGCTAAAACCTACAGGGTCACCGGGGAGCTGTTTTTT. It codes for CSAKTYRVTGELFF. The J gene is TRBJ2-2, the V gene TRBV20-1, with a possible D match to TRBD1 (6 bases). Germline V gene sequence: CDR1 DFQATT, CDR2 SNEGSKA (reference sequence). V was pared by 4 bases and J by 4 bases, with 13 bases between. This CDR3 has 14 amino acids.

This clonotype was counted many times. The CDR3 DNA reads TGTGCCAGTAGTATTTGGGCGATGTCTGGTCAGCCCCAGCATTTT. Protein: CASSIWAMSGQPQHF. The chain combines TRBV19 with TRBJ1-5; D gene uncertain. Germline CDR1 is LNHDA and CDR2 is SQIVND (reference sequence). This CDR3 region has 15 residues. The germline V and J ends were trimmed by 3 bases and 6 bases, with 15 bases remaining between them.

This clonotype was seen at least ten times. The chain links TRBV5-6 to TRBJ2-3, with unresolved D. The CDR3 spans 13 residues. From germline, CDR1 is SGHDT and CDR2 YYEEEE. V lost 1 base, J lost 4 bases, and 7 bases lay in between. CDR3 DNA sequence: TGTGCCAGCAGCTTGAAGGGTGCAGATACGCAGTATTTT. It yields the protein CASSLKGADTQYF.

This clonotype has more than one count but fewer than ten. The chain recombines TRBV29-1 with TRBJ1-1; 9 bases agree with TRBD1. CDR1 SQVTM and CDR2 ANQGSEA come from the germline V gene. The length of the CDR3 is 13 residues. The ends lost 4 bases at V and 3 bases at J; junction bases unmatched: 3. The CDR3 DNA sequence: TGCAGCGTTGCGGACAGGGGAGACACTGAAGCTTTCTTT. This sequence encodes CSVADRGDTEAFF.

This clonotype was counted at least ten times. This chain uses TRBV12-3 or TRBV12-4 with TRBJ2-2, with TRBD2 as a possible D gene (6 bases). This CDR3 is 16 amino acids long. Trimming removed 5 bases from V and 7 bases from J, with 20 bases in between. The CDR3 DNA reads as TGTGCCAGCAGTACTCTCTCCGTCAGGACTATCGGGGAGCTGTTTTTT. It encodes CASSTLSVRTIGELFF.